The source of this T cell receptor beta chain is a study of blood T cell repertoires in COVID-19. The wider study: COVID-19 samples from acute and convalescent phases originated in the United States, Italy and Spain. Nucleic acid was either cDNA or gDNA, and it came from T cells, B-cell-depleted T cells, or PBMCs.

CDR1 and CDR2 (germline): SGHAT, FQNNGV. J gave up 2 bases and V 1 base, and 3 bases lay outside the gene matches. CDR3 size: 16 residues. As processed by the authors: Nucleated cell counts were estimated from reference gene primer amplification. The repertoire was sequenced with immunoSEQ multiplex PCR; TCRdb's copy has only in-frame clones and lacks some. That table is the source of V, J and clone size, and D and trimming were worked out from the DNA. The repertoire holds hundreds of thousands of clones, 80% to 90% seen once, with 8.5% to 12% in the top ten. Sequencing was carried out using peripheral blood. This receptor was taken from a woman of 80 years or more with acute or convalescent COVID-19. V is TRBV11-2 and J is TRBJ2-3; TRBD2 matches at 10 bases. The CDR3 DNA sequence: TGTGCCAGCAGCTTAGCCCTAGCGGGGGCCACAGATACGCAGTATTTT. Its protein is CASSLALAGATDTQYF.